This T cell receptor beta chain was observed in a study of cytomegalovirus exposure and HLA in healthy donors. Primers for the PCR totalled 60 Vbeta and 13 Jbeta. Some clones are missing from TCRdb's copy, which holds only in-frame ones; the method was immunoSEQ multiplex PCR. The sample lists about 190,000 clones, 65% to 90% occurring once. On this clone: As yet, its antigen is unknown.

Trimming took off 0 bases at V and 1 base at J, with 11 bases between the two ends. The CDR3 length is 16 residues. CDR1 SGHRS and CDR2 YFSETQ come from the germline V gene. Study-wide results and limits: A classifier reportedly called cytomegalovirus status with high sensitivity and specificity. Compared with the approximately 700-donor mean, an Asian-associated ancestry cluster reportedly had fewer N-insertions, according to a later analysis.

The J gene is TRBJ1-3, the V gene TRBV5-1; no clear D gene. The receptor was derived from a man between 35 and 55 years old in good health and CMV-seropositive. Material: PBMCs. CDR3 coding DNA: TGCGCCAGCAGCTTGGGCCAACGGGGATCTGGAAACACCATATATTTT. As protein: CASSLGQRGSGNTIYF.